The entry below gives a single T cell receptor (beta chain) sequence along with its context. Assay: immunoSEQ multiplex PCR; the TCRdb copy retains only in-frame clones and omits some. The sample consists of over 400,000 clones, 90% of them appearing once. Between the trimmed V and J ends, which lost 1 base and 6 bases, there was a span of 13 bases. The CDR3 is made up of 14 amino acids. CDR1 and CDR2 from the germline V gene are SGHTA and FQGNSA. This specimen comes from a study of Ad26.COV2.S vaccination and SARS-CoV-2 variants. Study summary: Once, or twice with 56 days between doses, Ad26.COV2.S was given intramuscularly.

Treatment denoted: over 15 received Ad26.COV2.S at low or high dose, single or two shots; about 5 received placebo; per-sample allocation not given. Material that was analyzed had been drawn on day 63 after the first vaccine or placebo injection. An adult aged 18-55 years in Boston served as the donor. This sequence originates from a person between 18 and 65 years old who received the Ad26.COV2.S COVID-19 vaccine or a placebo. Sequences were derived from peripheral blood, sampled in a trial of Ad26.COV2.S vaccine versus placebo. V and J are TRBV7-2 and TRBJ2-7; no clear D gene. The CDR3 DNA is TGTGCCAGCAGCTTAGAACGCCGCGTGGGCGAGCAGTACTTC. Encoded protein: CASSLERRVGEQYF.